This T cell receptor (beta chain) was sequenced in a study of shared clonotypes between healthy human individuals (dated by TCRdb to the early 2020s). Concerning the study at large: The cohort included three men and a couple of women between 18 and 49 years of age. Different laboratories and diverse techniques were used to prepare libraries and sequence TCR repertoires, to increase sequencing depth and limit assay-specific biases. For each donor, three plates each were used for CD4 naive and CD4 memory, two plates were used for CD8 naive, and one plate was used for CD8 memory. Per donor, leukapheresis produced somewhere between about 0.8 and 9 billion PBMCs. To estimate repertoire size and how much clonotype sharing occurs between individuals, the study deeply sequenced the blood TCR repertoires of roughly 5 healthy adults. Results the study describes overall, beyond this receptor: Estimated clonotype richness was generally larger for naive than for memory subsets. Only blood was sampled, and tissue TCR repertoires likely differ from those in blood. Because the study included a small number of donors, the genetic and exposure-history diversity represented was limited. Higher generation probabilities were observed for clonotypes shared by all four sorted-subset donors than for non-shared clonotypes. Across a few donors, approximately 5% of naive CD4, approximately 4% of naive CD8, roughly 2.2% of memory CD4, and approximately 0.42% of memory CD8 clonotypes were shared. Incomplete sequencing was indicated by rarefaction of sorted-subset datasets, despite the large sequencing depth. Based on pairwise subsampling, the degree of clonotype sharing among donors was expected to be affected by sequencing depth.

Donors were healthy HIV-negative adults with no recently reported acute infections or vaccinations. Every donor was a Caucasian adult residing in Nashville, Tennessee, USA. CD4+ T cells were enriched through magnetic negative selection, after which naive cells were positively selected on CD45RA and the remaining negative fraction served as the memory subset. Blood was obtained by leukapheresis, after which PBMCs were separated by Ficoll-Histopaque density gradient centrifugation and cryopreserved in liquid nitrogen vapor phase. Purity and quantity of every magnetically sorted T cell population were checked by analytical flow cytometry. Each sorted fraction had its genomic DNA isolated and then quantified by UV absorbance on a Nanodrop 2000c. The CDR3 contains 15 residues, cysteine and phenylalanine counted. Just the 45-base CDR3 DNA is kept, in frame starting at base 1. V is cut by 0 bases and J by 4 bases, and the space between the germline ends is 13 bases. The germline V gene (reference sequence) supplies CDR1 SGHKS and CDR2 YYEKEE.

TCR CDR3 regions were amplified from genomic DNA by multiplex PCR using the deep immunoSEQ assay. Extracted genomic DNA from each cell subset was distributed evenly across all wells of several immunoSEQ 96-well plates, and each plate was treated as a replicate. For sorted subsets, each replicate PCR was loaded with approximately 190 ng genomic DNA, equivalent to 32,000 or so T cell genomes. Purified libraries were measured with a Qubit 3.0 fluorometer, size-checked on a Bioanalyzer 2100, and measured again with the KAPA Library Quantification kit. Every immunoSEQ 96-well plate was sequenced on a separate single-read 150-cycle Illumina NextSeq 550 flow cell. In the source study's methods: Because only junctional sequences without quality scores were contained in the immunoSEQ output, filtering matching that applied to full-length reads could not be performed. To assign V/J genes and CDR3, sequences were annotated using PyIR, a Python wrapper for IgBLAST v1.9, with IMGT germline references. Reads were removed for weak V/J assignments (E-value above 1e-6), missing CDR3, stop codons, out-of-frame junctions, or ambiguous translated residues. V3J clonotypes were defined as sequences sharing the same inferred V gene, J gene, and CDR3 amino acid sequence. Percentage overlap between repertoires was computed as shared unique clonotypes divided by the size of the smaller repertoire. RTK rarefaction, the Chao1 estimator, and Recon v2.1 estimates of unobserved clonotypes were used to assess repertoire richness. Generation probabilities for all TCRbeta clonotypes obtained by the gDNA method from four donors were computed using OLGA. TCRdb provides this immuneACCESS table in a form limited to in-frame rearrangements. Some clones are lacking; in checked studies, under half of them reflect an unresolved V gene, and why the rest are absent is not known. That table is the source of V, J and clone size, and D and trimming were worked out from the DNA. The table for this sample lists around 2.5 million clones; approximately 94% of them were counted only once. Of the sample, around 0.37% is held by the ten largest clones.

Comment on this clone: Its antigen has not been determined. Within one base of it there is no much larger clone, and no base qualities were kept.

This receptor chain uses TRBV5-5 and TRBJ1-1; tentative D gene TRBD1, with 6 bases matching. The TCR was taken from a man younger than 35 in good health. Some clones in this sample may be carry-over from other donors' samples. Sequenced: naive CD4+ T cells from PBMCs. According to the study, the label for this sample's cell subset or site signals: CD45RA+ positively selected. The CDR3 reads CASSLAASGATEAFF. The DNA reads as follows: TGTGCCAGCAGCTTGGCAGCCTCAGGGGCCACTGAAGCTTTCTTT.